Below, 2 T cell receptor beta chains from the same sample are listed, as sequenced in a study of cytomegalovirus exposure and HLA in healthy donors. The PCR was carried out with 60 Vbeta primers and 13 Jbeta primers. Using immunoSEQ multiplex PCR, the repertoire was profiled, and TCRdb retains in-frame clones only, with some absent. The top ten clones hold about 1.4% of a sample with roughly 160,000 clones, 71% of them seen once. Sequenced: PBMCs. The receptors derive from a girl aged 10 to 17 in good health and CMV-seronegative.

In this sample, this clone is medium-sized. The chain has TRBV6-1 and TRBJ1-3; TRBD1 might be the D (6 bases). Germline V CDR1 and CDR2: MNHNS, SASEGT. This CDR3 has 19 residues. V was shortened by 3 bases and J by 4 bases, with 25 bases between the two germline ends. The CDR3 coding sequence is TGTGCCAGCAGTGAGACAGGCCTACACCGAGCACGTCTGGGAAACACCATATATTTT. Residues: CASSETGLHRARLGNTIYF.

The chain combines TRBV5-6 with TRBJ2-7; 9 bases agree with TRBD1. The CDR3 extends over 15 amino acids. Per germline, CDR1 SGHDT and CDR2 YYEEEE. Unmatched junction bases numbered 6, after V lost 1 base and J lost 4 bases. CDR3 DNA sequence: TGTGCCAGCAGCTTGACAGGGGGCGCGATGTACGAGCAGTACTTC. Its translation is CASSLTGGAMYEQYF.